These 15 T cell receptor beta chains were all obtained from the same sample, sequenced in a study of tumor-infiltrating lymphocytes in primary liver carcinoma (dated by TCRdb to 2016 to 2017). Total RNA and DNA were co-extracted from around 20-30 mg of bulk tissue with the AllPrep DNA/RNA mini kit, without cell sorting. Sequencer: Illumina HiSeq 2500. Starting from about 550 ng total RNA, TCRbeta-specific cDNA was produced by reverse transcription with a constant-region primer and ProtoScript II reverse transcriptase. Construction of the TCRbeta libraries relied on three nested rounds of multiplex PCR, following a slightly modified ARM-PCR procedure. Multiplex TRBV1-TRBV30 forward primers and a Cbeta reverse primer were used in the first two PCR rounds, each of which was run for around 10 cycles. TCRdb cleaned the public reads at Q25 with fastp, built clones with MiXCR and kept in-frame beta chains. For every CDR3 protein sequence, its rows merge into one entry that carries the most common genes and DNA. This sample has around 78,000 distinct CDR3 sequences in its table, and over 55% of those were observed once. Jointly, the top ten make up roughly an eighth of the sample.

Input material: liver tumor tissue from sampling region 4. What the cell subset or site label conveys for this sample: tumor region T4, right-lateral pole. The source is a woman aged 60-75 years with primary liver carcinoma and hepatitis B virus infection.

The CDR3 DNA is TGTGCCAGTAGTCTCCGGGGGGTACCCCTCCACTTT. Protein: CASSLRGVPLHF. The V gene is TRBV6-5, the J gene TRBJ1-6, with D perhaps matching TRBD1 (5 bases). The CDR3 is made up of 12 amino acids. V lost 9 bases and J lost 12, with 15 bases in between. Germline values: CDR1 MNHEY, CDR2 SVGAGI.

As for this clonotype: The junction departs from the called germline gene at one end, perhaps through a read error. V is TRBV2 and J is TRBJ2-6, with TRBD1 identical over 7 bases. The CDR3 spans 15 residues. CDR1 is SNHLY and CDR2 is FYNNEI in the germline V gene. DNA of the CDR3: TGTGCCAGCGTCACTGACAGGGTTGGGGCCAACATCCTGACTTTC. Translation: CASVTDRVGANILTF.

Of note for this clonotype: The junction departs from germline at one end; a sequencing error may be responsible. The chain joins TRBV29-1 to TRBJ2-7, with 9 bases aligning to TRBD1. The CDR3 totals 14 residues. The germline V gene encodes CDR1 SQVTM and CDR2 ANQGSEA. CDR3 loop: CSATGTGSSYDQYF. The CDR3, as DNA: TGCAGCGCAACTGGGACAGGGAGCTCCTACGACCAGTACTTC.

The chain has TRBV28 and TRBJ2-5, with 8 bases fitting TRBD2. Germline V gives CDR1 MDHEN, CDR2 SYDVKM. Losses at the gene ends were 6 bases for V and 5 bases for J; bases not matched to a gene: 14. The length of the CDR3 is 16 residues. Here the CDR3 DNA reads TGTGCCAGCAGACCGTCGGGAAGCGGGAGTGGGGAGACCCAGTACTTC. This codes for CASRPSGSGSGETQYF.

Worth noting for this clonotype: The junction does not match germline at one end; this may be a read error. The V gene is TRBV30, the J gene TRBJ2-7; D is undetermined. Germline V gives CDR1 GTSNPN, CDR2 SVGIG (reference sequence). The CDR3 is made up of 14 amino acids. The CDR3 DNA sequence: TGTGCCTGGGGGATACTTCATCGACCCTACGAGCAGTACTTT. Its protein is CAWGILHRPYEQYF. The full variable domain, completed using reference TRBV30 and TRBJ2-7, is SQTIHQWPATLVQPVGSPLSLECTVEGTSNPNLYWYRQAAGRGLQLLFYSVGIGQISSEVPQNLSASRPQDRQFILSSKKLLLSDSGFYLCAWGILHRPYEQYFGPGTRLTVT.

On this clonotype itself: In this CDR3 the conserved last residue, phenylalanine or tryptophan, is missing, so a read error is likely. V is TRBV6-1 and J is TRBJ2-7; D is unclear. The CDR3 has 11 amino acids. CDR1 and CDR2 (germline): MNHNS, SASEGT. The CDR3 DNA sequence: TGTGCCACCCAGAAGACCTACAAGCAGTACTCT. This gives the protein CATQKTYKQYS.

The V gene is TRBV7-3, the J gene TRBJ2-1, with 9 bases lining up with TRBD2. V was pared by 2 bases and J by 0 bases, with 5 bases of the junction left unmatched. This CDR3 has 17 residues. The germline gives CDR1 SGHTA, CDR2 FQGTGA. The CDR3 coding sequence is TGTGCCAGCAGCTTAGGGCTAGCGGGAATCTCCTACAATGAGCAGTTCTTC. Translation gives CASSLGLAGISYNEQFF.

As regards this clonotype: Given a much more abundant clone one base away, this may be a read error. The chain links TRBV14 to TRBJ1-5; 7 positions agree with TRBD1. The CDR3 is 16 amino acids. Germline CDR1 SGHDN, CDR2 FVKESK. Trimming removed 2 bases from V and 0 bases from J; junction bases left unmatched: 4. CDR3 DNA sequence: TGTGCCAGCAGCCAAATCAAGGGGGCTAGCAATCAGCCCCAGCATTTT. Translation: CASSQIKGASNQPQHF. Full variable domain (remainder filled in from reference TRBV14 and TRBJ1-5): EAGVTQFPSHSVIEKGQTVTLRCDPISGHDNLYWYRRVMGKEIKFLLHFVKESKQDESGMPNNRFLAERTGGTYSTLKVQPAELEDSGVYFCASSQIKGASNQPQHFGDGTRLSIL.

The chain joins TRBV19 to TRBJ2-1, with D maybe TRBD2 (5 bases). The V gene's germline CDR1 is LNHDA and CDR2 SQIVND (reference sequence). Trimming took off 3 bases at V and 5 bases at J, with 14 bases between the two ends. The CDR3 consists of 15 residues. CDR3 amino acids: CASSMRLRKDNEQFF. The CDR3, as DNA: TGTGCCAGTAGTATGAGACTAAGGAAGGACAATGAGCAGTTCTTC.

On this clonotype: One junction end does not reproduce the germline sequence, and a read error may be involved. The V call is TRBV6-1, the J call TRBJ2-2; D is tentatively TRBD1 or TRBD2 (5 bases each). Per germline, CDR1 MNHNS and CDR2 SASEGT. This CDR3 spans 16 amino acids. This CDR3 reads CASTRLLSGFTGEPFF. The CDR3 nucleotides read TGTGCCAGCACACGCCTCTTATCAGGGTTTACCGGGGAGCCGTTTTTT.

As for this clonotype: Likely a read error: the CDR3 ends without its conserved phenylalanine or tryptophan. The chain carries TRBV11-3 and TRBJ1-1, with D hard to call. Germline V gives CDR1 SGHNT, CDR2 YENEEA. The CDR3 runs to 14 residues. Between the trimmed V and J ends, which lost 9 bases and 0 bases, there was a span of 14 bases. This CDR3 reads CARGQDGLNTEAFL. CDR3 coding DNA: TGTGCCAGAGGCCAGGACGGCTTGAACACTGAAGCTTTCTTA.

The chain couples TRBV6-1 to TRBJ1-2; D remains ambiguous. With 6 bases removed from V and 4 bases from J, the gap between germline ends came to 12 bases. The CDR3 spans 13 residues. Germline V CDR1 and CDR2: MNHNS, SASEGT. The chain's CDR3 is CASSGPGCYGYTF. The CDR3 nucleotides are TGTGCCAGCAGCGGGCCTGGGTGCTATGGCTACACCTTC.

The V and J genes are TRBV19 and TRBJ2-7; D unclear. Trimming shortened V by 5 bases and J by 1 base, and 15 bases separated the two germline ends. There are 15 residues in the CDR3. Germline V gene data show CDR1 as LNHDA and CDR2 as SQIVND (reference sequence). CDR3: CASSWTSETSYEQYF. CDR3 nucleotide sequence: TGTGCCAGTAGTTGGACCTCTGAGACGTCCTACGAGCAGTACTTC. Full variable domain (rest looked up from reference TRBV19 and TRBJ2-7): DGGITQSPKYLFRKEGQNVTLSCEQNLNHDAMYWYRQDPGQGLRLIYYSQIVNDFQKGDIAEGYSVSREKKESFPLTVTSAQKNPTAFYLCASSWTSETSYEQYFGPGTRLTVT.

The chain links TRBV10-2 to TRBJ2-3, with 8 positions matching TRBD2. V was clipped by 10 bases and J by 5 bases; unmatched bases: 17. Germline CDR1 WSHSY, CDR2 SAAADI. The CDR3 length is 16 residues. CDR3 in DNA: TGCGCCACCGAGAGGACCAGCGGGAGAAGGGTAGATACGCAGTATTTT. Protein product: CATERTSGRRVDTQYF.

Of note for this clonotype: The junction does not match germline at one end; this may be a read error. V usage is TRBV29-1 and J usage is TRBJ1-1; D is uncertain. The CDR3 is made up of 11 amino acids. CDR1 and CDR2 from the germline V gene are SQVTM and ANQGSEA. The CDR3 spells CSVVTDAIALF. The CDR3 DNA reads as TGCAGCGTAGTCACCGATGCTATCGCTCTCTTT.